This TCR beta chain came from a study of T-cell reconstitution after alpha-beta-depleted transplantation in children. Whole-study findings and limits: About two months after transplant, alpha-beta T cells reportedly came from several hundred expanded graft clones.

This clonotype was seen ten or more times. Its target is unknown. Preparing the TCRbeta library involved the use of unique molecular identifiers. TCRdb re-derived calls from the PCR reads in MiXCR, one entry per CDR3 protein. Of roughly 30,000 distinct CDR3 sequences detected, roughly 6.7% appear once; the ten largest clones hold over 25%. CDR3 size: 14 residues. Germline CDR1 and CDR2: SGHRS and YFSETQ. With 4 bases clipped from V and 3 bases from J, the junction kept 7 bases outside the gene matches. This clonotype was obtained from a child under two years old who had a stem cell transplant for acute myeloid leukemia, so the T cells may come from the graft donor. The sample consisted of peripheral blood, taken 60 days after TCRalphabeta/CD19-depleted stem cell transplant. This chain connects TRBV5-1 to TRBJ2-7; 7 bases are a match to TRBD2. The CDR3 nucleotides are TGCGCCAGCAGCGCCGGACTAGTCGGCTACGAGCAGTACTTC. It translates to CASSAGLVGYEQYF.